A selection of T cell receptor beta chains follows, all from one sample in a study of shared clonotypes between healthy human individuals. TCRdb keeps only in-frame clones here, not all; method: immunoSEQ multiplex PCR. Counted here are 900,000 to 1,200,000 clones, roughly 74% occurring once; the ten biggest clones make up 0.5% to 0.65%. The specimen was memory CD4+ T cells from PBMCs. Receptor source: a man aged 18 to 29 in good health. Some clones in this sample may be carry-over from other donors' samples. CDR3s leave out the opening cysteine and the closing phenylalanine or tryptophan. The D gene is left open where the match is weak. Rows may omit the clone size; those that give it use once, few, many or a size class.

clone_size,d_call,v_call,j_call,cdr3_aa
-,-,TRBV5-8,TRBJ1-3,AGSGTFSGNTIY
once,-,TRBV13,TRBJ2-3,ASSLDRGRDTDTQY
-,TRBD2,TRBV7-6,TRBJ2-2,ASSLASSGRTNTGELF
-,TRBD1,TRBV29-1,TRBJ2-5,SVIPGQGRETQY
-,TRBD2,TRBV6-5,TRBJ2-1,ASIKGSGSIHEQF
-,-,TRBV5-1,TRBJ2-7,ASSLERWEQY
many,-,TRBV15,TRBJ2-7,ATSRDQRVRNEQY
-,-,TRBV25-1,TRBJ2-3,ASSGVLTDTQY
-,-,TRBV5-1,TRBJ1-1,ASSLGGVNTEAF
-,-,TRBV9,TRBJ2-7,ASSVSLGQGYEQY
-,-,TRBV5-1,TRBJ2-7,ASSPGPDEQY
-,-,TRBV9,TRBJ2-3,ASSVGASTDTQY
-,TRBD1,TRBV7-2,TRBJ2-5,ASSSGQETETQY
few,-,TRBV4-1,TRBJ1-4,ASSQEGLNEKLF
-,TRBD1,TRBV5-1,TRBJ1-1,ASSDAGGAWTEAF
-,TRBD1,TRBV28,TRBJ1-2,ASSKDRNYGYT
once,TRBD2,TRBV10-1,TRBJ2-3,ASTGGGNTDTQY
few,-,TRBV5-4,TRBJ2-1,ASSPSLGTYNEQF
-,TRBD1,TRBV7-2,TRBJ2-7,ASSLGGQGGEQY
-,-,TRBV15,TRBJ2-2,ATSRDQGIGELF
-,-,TRBV4-3,TRBJ1-4,ASSQGTTTNEKLF
-,TRBD1,TRBV30,TRBJ1-6,AYTGGNSPLH
-,-,TRBV11-3,TRBJ1-1,ASSLRGLNTEAF
-,-,TRBV7-3,TRBJ2-2,ASSLTPSNTGELF
-,TRBD2,TRBV28,TRBJ2-7,ASSSPSNSGSYEQY
-,-,TRBV28,TRBJ2-3,ASSSFPGDGTDTQY
-,-,TRBV20-1,TRBJ1-1,SARGEGEAF
-,-,TRBV29-1,TRBJ2-3,SVMDGTDTQY
-,-,TRBV28,TRBJ2-7,ASSPNTRAYEQY
-,TRBD2,TRBV7-6,TRBJ2-5,ASSSGVAGSATQY
-,-,TRBV5-1,TRBJ2-5,ASSLGAGNQY